The clone carrying this TCR beta chain was recorded many times. Its cognate antigen is unknown. Amplified TCR beta CDR3 regions came from RNA transcripts. The HTBI primer set was used in a first-round RT-PCR of the TCR CDR3. Each CDR3 protein is one row after TCRdb ran MiXCR on the multiplex PCR reads. The sample has 140,000 or so distinct CDR3 sequences, roughly a fifth seen once. This sample was taken from a study of T cells in Graves' hyperthyroidism and ophthalmopathy. General study points: Most clonotypes expanded in the thyroid (above 0.001) were also present in blood.

This CDR3 has 15 residues. The junction had 5 bases not matched to a gene; V was cut back by 2 bases and J by 2 bases. The germline V gene encodes CDR1 GTSNPN and CDR2 SVGIG (reference sequence). In patients aged 18 to 65, hyperthyroidism was newly diagnosed, with duration under 2 months. Not enrolled were patients with uncontrolled infection, other autoimmune disease, pregnancy or lactation. Sequencing was performed on blood. This chain links TRBV30 with TRBJ2-5, with 10 bases fitting TRBD2. The TCR comes from a woman aged 45-65 years with Graves' hyperthyroidism that later progressed to Graves' ophthalmopathy. The CDR3 DNA reads as TGTGCCTGGAGTCCGGGACTAGCGACTCAAGAGACCCAGTACTTC. Its translation is CAWSPGLATQETQYF.